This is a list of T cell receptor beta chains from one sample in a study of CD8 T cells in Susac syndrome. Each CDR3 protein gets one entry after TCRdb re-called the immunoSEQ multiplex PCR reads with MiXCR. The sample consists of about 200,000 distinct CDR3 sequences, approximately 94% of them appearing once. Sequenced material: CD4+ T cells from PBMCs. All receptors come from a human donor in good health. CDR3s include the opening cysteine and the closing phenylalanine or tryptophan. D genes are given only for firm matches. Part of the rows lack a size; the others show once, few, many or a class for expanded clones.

CDR3 DNA: TGTGCCAGCAGCTTCTTCCGGGACACCTCCTACGAGCAGTACTTC
CDR3 protein: CASSFFRDTSYEQYF
D gene: .
clone size: .
V gene: TRBV21-1
J gene: TRBJ2-7

CDR3 DNA: TGTGCCAGCAGCCATTATCGGACGGGTGGAACGACCCTCCACTTT
CDR3 protein: CASSHYRTGGTTLHF
D gene: .
clone size: .
V gene: TRBV14
J gene: TRBJ1-6

CDR3 DNA: TGTGCCAGCAGCCGGGGACAGTTTGGTTCCGACTATGGCTACACCTTC
CDR3 protein: CASSRGQFGSDYGYTF
D gene: TRBD1
clone size: .
V gene: TRBV28
J gene: TRBJ1-2

CDR3 DNA: TGTGCCAGCACCCCGGAGGGGAACACCGGGGAGCTGTTTTTT
CDR3 protein: CASTPEGNTGELFF
D gene: .
clone size: .
V gene: TRBV28
J gene: TRBJ2-2

CDR3 DNA: TGTGCCAGCAGCCCTTGGACAGGGTCGAATTCAGATACGCAGTATTTT
CDR3 protein: CASSPWTGSNSDTQYF
D gene: TRBD1
clone size: .
V gene: TRBV9
J gene: TRBJ2-3

CDR3 DNA: TGTGCCAGCAGTTTAGAGAGGGGCAATCAGCCCCAGCATTTT
CDR3 protein: CASSLERGNQPQHF
D gene: .
clone size: .
V gene: TRBV27
J gene: TRBJ1-5

CDR3 DNA: TGCAGTGCTAGAGATTTACCGGCAATCAACACTGAAGCTTTCTTT
CDR3 protein: CSARDLPAINTEAFF
D gene: .
clone size: .
V gene: TRBV20-1
J gene: TRBJ1-1

CDR3 DNA: TGCAGCGTTCAGGGGAACACTGAAGCTTTCTTT
CDR3 protein: CSVQGNTEAFF
D gene: .
clone size: .
V gene: TRBV29-1
J gene: TRBJ1-1

CDR3 DNA: TGTGCCTGGAGTCCGGCGTACGAAGCTTTCTTT
CDR3 protein: CAWSPAYEAFF
D gene: .
clone size: .
V gene: TRBV30
J gene: TRBJ1-1

CDR3 DNA: TGTGCCAGCAGTTCTCTCTCTAAACTAGCGGGGGGCTCCTACGAGCAGTACTTC
CDR3 protein: CASSSLSKLAGGSYEQYF
D gene: TRBD2
clone size: .
V gene: TRBV12-3/TRBV12-4
J gene: TRBJ2-7

CDR3 DNA: TGTGCCAGCAGTTACTCTGGAACCAGGGGATGGAATGGCTACACCTTC
CDR3 protein: CASSYSGTRGWNGYTF
D gene: .
clone size: .
V gene: TRBV6-6
J gene: TRBJ1-2

CDR3 DNA: TGTGCCAGCAGGGGACAGGGGGCGCGACCCGAGCAGTACTTC
CDR3 protein: CASRGQGARPEQYF
D gene: TRBD1
clone size: .
V gene: TRBV28
J gene: TRBJ2-7

CDR3 DNA: TGTGCCAGCAGCCCTCCGATTGCGCGGGGGGGACGAAATGAGCAGTTCTTC
CDR3 protein: CASSPPIARGGRNEQFF
D gene: TRBD2
clone size: .
V gene: TRBV28
J gene: TRBJ2-1

CDR3 DNA: TGTGCCAGCAGTTTTGGAGCATCCCATTCATATGGCTACACCTTC
CDR3 protein: CASSFGASHSYGYTF
D gene: .
clone size: .
V gene: TRBV27
J gene: TRBJ1-2

CDR3 DNA: TGCAGCGCCGTTGAGGGGGCGGGCACTGAAGCTTTCTTT
CDR3 protein: CSAVEGAGTEAFF
D gene: TRBD1
clone size: .
V gene: TRBV29-1
J gene: TRBJ1-1

CDR3 DNA: TGTGCCAGCAGCCAAGATCTTAAGGGCTCCGCTTTCTTT
CDR3 protein: CASSQDLKGSAFF
D gene: .
clone size: .
V gene: TRBV14
J gene: TRBJ1-1

CDR3 DNA: TGTGCCAGCGGAAGAACAGTAGGTTCACCCCTCCACTTT
CDR3 protein: CASGRTVGSPLHF
D gene: .
clone size: .
V gene: TRBV6-2/TRBV6-3
J gene: TRBJ1-6

CDR3 DNA: TGTGCCTGGAGTGCAATTTACGAGCAGTACTTC
CDR3 protein: CAWSAIYEQYF
D gene: .
clone size: .
V gene: TRBV30
J gene: TRBJ2-7

CDR3 DNA: TGCAGTGCCCTGGTCCTGAGGACATACAATGAGCAGTTCTTC
CDR3 protein: CSALVLRTYNEQFF
D gene: .
clone size: .
V gene: TRBV20-1
J gene: TRBJ2-1

CDR3 DNA: TGTGCCAGCAGCTTAGCTCGGCATCTGAGTCAGCCCCAGCATTTT
CDR3 protein: CASSLARHLSQPQHF
D gene: .
clone size: once
V gene: TRBV7-2
J gene: TRBJ1-5

CDR3 DNA: TGTGCCACCAGGGGGAACACCGGGGAGCTGTTTTTT
CDR3 protein: CATRGNTGELFF
D gene: .
clone size: .
V gene: TRBV15
J gene: TRBJ2-2

CDR3 DNA: TGTGCCAGCAGCCTCGGGACAGGGGGTTCACCCCTCCACTTT
CDR3 protein: CASSLGTGGSPLHF
D gene: TRBD1
clone size: .
V gene: TRBV7-2
J gene: TRBJ1-6

CDR3 DNA: TGTGCCAGCAGGGACACTTCCGGGACGGCTAAATATGGCTACACCTTC
CDR3 protein: CASRDTSGTAKYGYTF
D gene: .
clone size: .
V gene: TRBV12-3/TRBV12-4
J gene: TRBJ1-2